This T cell receptor beta chain emerged from a study of CD8+ T cells in alopecia areata. The sequencing template was cDNA reverse transcribed from extracted RNA. Clones were read by immunoSEQ multiplex PCR, and TCRdb kept only the in-frame ones, dropping some. Of 150,000 to 200,000 clones in the sample, about 61% were seen once. For this clone: Its matching antigen is unknown.

General study results and limits: Across lesional scalp, and particularly alopecia totalis/universalis, clonality surpassed that of normal scalp.

Treatment indicated: oral pan-JAK inhibitor, 5-10 mg twice daily. The CDR3 is made up of 12 amino acids. The germline V gene has CDR1 SGHNT and CDR2 YYREEE (reference sequence). Trimming took 1 base from V and 8 from J, leaving 9 bases between them. The sequence derives from a human donor with alopecia areata. The genes are TRBV5-4 and TRBJ1-2; a weak D match, TRBD1 (6 bases). The starting material was CD4+ T cells sorted from blood, obtained at approximately week 60, from a patient treated with tofacitinib. CDR3 bases: TGTGCCAGCAGCTTGACAGGGAGAGGCTACACCTTC. This sequence encodes CASSLTGRGYTF.